These T cell receptor beta chains were read from a single sample in a study of early T cells in non-severe SARS-CoV-2 infection. TCRdb re-called the 5' RACE reads through MiXCR, storing one row per CDR3 protein. The table records over 30,000 distinct CDR3 sequences, 5% to 6% of them present only once. The specimen comprised whole blood, sampled at baseline. The receptors derive from an adult who was a healthcare worker with PCR-confirmed SARS-CoV-2 infection or an uninfected control (not recorded which). Each CDR3 is given without its conserved first and last residue.

j_call v_call cdr3_aa
TRBJ1-2 TRBV30 AWSRGEGYGYT
TRBJ1-6 TRBV11-2 ASRSGPTANSPLH
TRBJ2-1 TRBV19 APKREPYNEQF
TRBJ2-1 TRBV27 ASRRTPLNEQF
TRBJ1-1 TRBV10-3 AINREGLNTEAF
TRBJ1-6 TRBV6-5 ASGGTGSNSPLH
TRBJ1-4 TRBV27 ASSRGGADEKLF
TRBJ2-1 TRBV5-8 ASSPGTSGINEQF
TRBJ2-2 TRBV12-3/TRBV12-4 ASSTGYSNTGELF
TRBJ1-3 TRBV28 ASSSFQGSGNTIY
TRBJ1-2 TRBV12-3/TRBV12-4 ASSLTEGGYT
TRBJ2-1 TRBV9 ASSELDNEQF
TRBJ1-1 TRBV7-7 ASSPINRGLNTEAF
TRBJ2-4 TRBV5-4 ASRETSGRATGVPIQY
TRBJ1-2 TRBV7-9 ASSLVGYGYT
TRBJ2-6 TRBV12-3/TRBV12-4 ASSLGTQVLTGANVLT
TRBJ2-1 TRBV12-3/TRBV12-4 ASSLLAGVKNEQF
TRBJ2-2 TRBV7-8 ASSSTRTGELF
TRBJ2-7 TRBV28 ASSQWDGRTYEQY
TRBJ2-5 TRBV29-1 SVVRTGEYQETQY
TRBJ2-1 TRBV20-1 SARAEGEQF
TRBJ1-5 TRBV5-4 ASSLDRASQPQH
TRBJ2-3 TRBV9 ASSSTSGSPTDTQY
TRBJ2-3 TRBV12-3/TRBV12-4 ASSLVLRDTQY
TRBJ2-1 TRBV20-1 SADSGLSYNEQF
TRBJ1-1 TRBV20-1 SAWDRGNTEAF
TRBJ2-1 TRBV10-1 ASSDPGYNEQF
TRBJ1-2 TRBV4-1 ASSQENLGGYGYT
TRBJ2-2 TRBV10-3 AIRPDTRGDTGELF
TRBJ2-1 TRBV7-6 ASSLNEGVRIYNEQF